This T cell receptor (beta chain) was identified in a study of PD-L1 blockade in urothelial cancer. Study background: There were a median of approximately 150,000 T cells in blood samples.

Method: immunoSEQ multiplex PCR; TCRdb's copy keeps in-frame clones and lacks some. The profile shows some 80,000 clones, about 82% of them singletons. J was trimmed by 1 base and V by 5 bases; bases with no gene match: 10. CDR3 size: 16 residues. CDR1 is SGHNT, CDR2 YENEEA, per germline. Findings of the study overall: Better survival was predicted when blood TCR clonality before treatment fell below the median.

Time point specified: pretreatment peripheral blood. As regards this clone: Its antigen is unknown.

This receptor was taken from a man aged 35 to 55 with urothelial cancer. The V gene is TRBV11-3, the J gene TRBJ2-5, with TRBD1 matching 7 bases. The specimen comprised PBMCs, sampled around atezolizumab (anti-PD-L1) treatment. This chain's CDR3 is CASSTSTGVGQETQYF. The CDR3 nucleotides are TGTGCCAGCAGCACAAGTACAGGGGTAGGCCAAGAGACCCAGTACTTC.